This T cell receptor (beta chain) was observed in a study of cytomegalovirus exposure and HLA in healthy donors. This CDR3 is built from 16 residues. The trim removed 5 bases at V and 2 bases at J, leaving 9 bases unmatched. Germline V gene sequence: CDR1 SGHNT, CDR2 YENEEA. The PCR made use of 60 Vbeta and 13 Jbeta primers. Assay: immunoSEQ multiplex PCR; the TCRdb copy retains only in-frame clones and omits some. Of roughly 150,000 clones in the sample, nearly 80% were seen once. This rearrangement joins TRBV11-3 to TRBJ2-7; 10 bases are a match to TRBD1. Input material: PBMCs. The TCR sequence derives from a male donor in good health and CMV-seronegative. The CDR3 region has the DNA TGTGCCAGCAGCCCTCAACAGACAGGGGGCGCCTACGAGCAGTACTTC. Protein product: CASSPQQTGGAYEQYF. The full variable domain, completed using reference TRBV11-3 and TRBJ2-7, is EAGVVQSPRYKIIEKKQPVAFWCNPISGHNTLYWYLQNLGQGPELLIRYENEEAVDDSQLPKDRFSAERLKGVDSTLKIQPAELGDSAVYLCASSPQQTGGAYEQYFGPGTRLTVT.